This passage covers 3 T cell receptor beta chains from one sample sequenced in a study of post-analysis software for immune sequencing data. Libraries were made from TCR beta cDNA, and they carried unique molecular identifiers. MiXCR, run by TCRdb on the PCR reads, gives a single entry per CDR3 protein. The data contain 650,000 to 900,000 distinct CDR3 sequences, around 42% of them seen just once; the ten biggest clones take up roughly 5.2%. These TCRs' antigens remain unknown. General study findings and limits: TRBV segments more frequent in patients than in controls numbered roughly 5 and included TRBV5-6, TRBV5-1 and TRBV20-1.

Material for sequencing was blood. The receptor source for this set is a girl aged 5-17 years with multiple sclerosis.

The sample holds a few counts of this clonotype. V is TRBV19 and J is TRBJ2-4; tentatively, D is TRBD1 (6 bases). CDR1 is LNHDA, CDR2 SQIVND, per germline (reference sequence). Trimming removed 2 bases from V and 6 bases from J, with 14 bases in between. The CDR3 is 15 amino acids. In DNA, the CDR3 is TGTGCCAGTAGTATACGTGCAGGGGCGTTAAACATTCAGTACTTC. This gives the protein CASSIRAGALNIQYF.

The rearrangement uses TRBV9 and TRBJ2-1, with TRBD2 matching 8 bases. Per the germline V gene, CDR1 is SGDLS and CDR2 is YYNGEE. This CDR3 is built from 17 residues. V was pared by 3 bases and J by 9 bases, with 17 bases of the junction left unmatched. The CDR3 loop is CASSEQTGTSGMSEQFF. The CDR3 DNA reads as TGTGCCAGCAGCGAACAGACCGGGACTAGTGGTATGAGTGAGCAGTTCTTC.

The chain is built from TRBV7-9 and TRBJ2-4; TRBD2 matches at 13 bases. The J call may be in error: the DNA end matches TRBJ2-7 better. Germline values: CDR1 SEHNR, CDR2 FQNEAQ (reference sequence). This CDR3 contains 17 residues. Here the CDR3 reads CASSPGTSGAVSYEQYF. CDR3 nucleotide sequence: TGTGCCAGCAGCCCCGGGACTAGCGGGGCTGTGTCCTACGAGCAGTACTTC.